This TCR beta chain was identified during a study of T cells in Graves' hyperthyroidism and ophthalmopathy. The table lists this clonotype with many counts. Its antigen is unknown. Diagnosis relied on clinical symptoms, serum thyroxine and TRAb, thyroid ultrasound and orbital computed tomography. Amplified TCR beta CDR3 regions came from RNA transcripts. Initially, a first-round RT-PCR of the TCR CDR3 employed the HTBI primer set. TCRdb re-derived calls from the multiplex PCR reads in MiXCR, one entry per CDR3 protein. The table has some 490,000 distinct CDR3 sequences, around a fifth seen once; the top ten hold approximately 54%. Study observations and caveats: Ophthalmopathy was distinguished from stable hyperthyroidism by 13 V-J signatures.

V was clipped by 0 bases and J by 2 bases, with 19 bases between them. This CDR3 region has 18 residues. The germline V gene has CDR1 SGHRS and CDR2 YFSETQ. Sequenced input: blood. This chain links TRBV5-1 with TRBJ2-3; D gene ambiguous. The clonotype comes from a woman in her seventies with Graves' ophthalmopathy. The CDR3 sequence: CASSLAPWQRSYTDTQYF. CDR3 nucleotides: TGCGCCAGCAGCTTGGCCCCCTGGCAGAGGAGCTACACAGATACGCAGTATTTT.